These T cell receptor beta chains were read from a single sample in a study of CD8 T cells in Susac syndrome. TCRdb used MiXCR to reprocess the immunoSEQ multiplex PCR reads, holding one entry per CDR3 protein. The sample carries roughly 200,000 distinct CDR3 sequences, about 93% recorded once. The sample taken for sequencing was CD4+ T cells from PBMCs. The receptors originated from a human donor with Susac syndrome. CDR3s include the opening cysteine and the closing phenylalanine or tryptophan. Each record gives: J gene, V gene, D gene, clone size, CDR3 DNA, CDR3 protein. D genes are given only for firm matches. Only part of the rows carry a size: once, few, many, or a class if the clone is expanded.

J gene: TRBJ2-1
V gene: TRBV29-1
D gene: -
clone size: -
CDR3 DNA: TGCAGCGTTGAAGATAGAAGGGGCCCGTACAATGAGCAGTTCTTC
CDR3 protein: CSVEDRRGPYNEQFF

J gene: TRBJ2-6
V gene: TRBV7-9
D gene: TRBD1
clone size: once
CDR3 DNA: TGTGCCAGCAGCCCACAGGGGCGTGGGGCCAACGTCCTGACTTTC
CDR3 protein: CASSPQGRGANVLTF

J gene: TRBJ1-2
V gene: TRBV29-1
D gene: TRBD1
clone size: -
CDR3 DNA: TGCAGCGTTGAAAAAGGGACAGGGGGCGTCTATGGCTACACCTTC
CDR3 protein: CSVEKGTGGVYGYTF

J gene: TRBJ2-3
V gene: TRBV20-1
D gene: TRBD2
clone size: -
CDR3 DNA: TGCAGTGCCCATCCCCTAGCGGGGGGCGGTACAGATACGCAGTATTTT
CDR3 protein: CSAHPLAGGGTDTQYF

J gene: TRBJ2-7
V gene: TRBV3-1
D gene: TRBD2
clone size: -
CDR3 DNA: TGTGCCAGCAGTCGTCTAGCGGGAAACTACGAGCAGTACTTC
CDR3 protein: CASSRLAGNYEQYF

J gene: TRBJ1-2
V gene: TRBV5-1
D gene: TRBD1
clone size: -
CDR3 DNA: TGCGCCAGCAGCCGGACAGGGGAATATGGCTACACCTTC
CDR3 protein: CASSRTGEYGYTF

J gene: TRBJ2-5
V gene: TRBV5-1
D gene: TRBD2
clone size: -
CDR3 DNA: TGCGCCAGCAGCTTGTTGCTAGCGGAGGGTCGGAAGACCCAGTACTTC
CDR3 protein: CASSLLLAEGRKTQYF

J gene: TRBJ2-5
V gene: TRBV29-1
D gene: TRBD2
clone size: -
CDR3 DNA: TGCAGCGTTCTAGCGGGAGGGGGGGAGACCCAGTACTTC
CDR3 protein: CSVLAGGGETQYF

J gene: TRBJ2-2
V gene: TRBV28
D gene: -
clone size: -
CDR3 DNA: TGTGCCAGCGGGGGACATCCGAACACCGGGGAGCTGTTTTTT
CDR3 protein: CASGGHPNTGELFF

J gene: TRBJ2-5
V gene: TRBV12-3/TRBV12-4
D gene: -
clone size: -
CDR3 DNA: TGTGCCAGCAGCTGGGATCAAGAGACCCAGTACTTC
CDR3 protein: CASSWDQETQYF

J gene: TRBJ1-3
V gene: TRBV4-1
D gene: TRBD1
clone size: -
CDR3 DNA: TGCGCCAGCAGCCAAGATCGGGGAACAGGGGGCTTGAATTTT
CDR3 protein: CASSQDRGTGGLNF

J gene: TRBJ1-2
V gene: TRBV7-2
D gene: -
clone size: -
CDR3 DNA: TGTGCCAGCAGCTTAGAACAGGGCGTCTATGGCTACACCTTC
CDR3 protein: CASSLEQGVYGYTF

J gene: TRBJ1-2
V gene: TRBV29-1
D gene: -
clone size: -
CDR3 DNA: TGCAGCGTTGGGTCTAAAACCTATGGCTACACCTTC
CDR3 protein: CSVGSKTYGYTF

J gene: TRBJ1-2
V gene: TRBV7-2
D gene: -
clone size: -
CDR3 DNA: TGTGCCAGCAGCTTAGCGTCGGGGGGCCGAAACTATGGCTACACCTTC
CDR3 protein: CASSLASGGRNYGYTF

J gene: TRBJ1-3
V gene: TRBV20-1
D gene: -
clone size: -
CDR3 DNA: TGCAGCGCACGTGGGGACATCAACTCTGGAAACACCATATATTTT
CDR3 protein: CSARGDINSGNTIYF

J gene: TRBJ1-1
V gene: TRBV11-3
D gene: -
clone size: -
CDR3 DNA: TGTGCCAGCAGCGATGACGGTAACATGAACACTGAAGCTTTCTTT
CDR3 protein: CASSDDGNMNTEAFF

J gene: TRBJ1-5
V gene: TRBV19
D gene: -
clone size: -
CDR3 DNA: TGTGCCAGTAGTCCCGCAAATCAGCCCCAGCATTTT
CDR3 protein: CASSPANQPQHF

J gene: TRBJ2-7
V gene: TRBV9
D gene: -
clone size: -
CDR3 DNA: TGTGCCAGCGGAGTGGGCGGGGGCCAGGGGAAAAAATACTTC
CDR3 protein: CASGVGGGQGKKYF

J gene: TRBJ2-3
V gene: TRBV12-3/TRBV12-4
D gene: -
clone size: few
CDR3 DNA: TGTGCCAGCAGTTTAGGTCGGGATACGCAGTATTTT
CDR3 protein: CASSLGRDTQYF

J gene: TRBJ1-1
V gene: TRBV4-2
D gene: -
clone size: -
CDR3 DNA: TGTGCCAGCAGCCAAGTTCAGGGGCAGAACACTGAAGCTTTCTTT
CDR3 protein: CASSQVQGQNTEAFF

J gene: TRBJ2-7
V gene: TRBV18
D gene: TRBD2
clone size: once
CDR3 DNA: TGTGCCAGCTCACCTAGCGGGAGCGACGAGCAGTACTTC
CDR3 protein: CASSPSGSDEQYF

J gene: TRBJ2-4
V gene: TRBV4-3
D gene: -
clone size: -
CDR3 DNA: TGCGCCAGCAGCCAAGATCTCGGGGGCCACATTCAGTACTTC
CDR3 protein: CASSQDLGGHIQYF

J gene: TRBJ2-4
V gene: TRBV11-2
D gene: -
clone size: -
CDR3 DNA: TGTGCCAGCAGCTTAGAGCTCGGGAAATACATTCAGTACTTC
CDR3 protein: CASSLELGKYIQYF

J gene: TRBJ2-5
V gene: TRBV7-9
D gene: -
clone size: -
CDR3 DNA: TGTGCCAGCAGCTTAGAACTAGGAGAGACCCAGTACTTC
CDR3 protein: CASSLELGETQYF

J gene: TRBJ2-7
V gene: TRBV15
D gene: -
clone size: -
CDR3 DNA: TGTGCCTCCGCCAGAGAGAGGATGGGCGAGCAGTACTTC
CDR3 protein: CASARERMGEQYF

J gene: TRBJ2-1
V gene: TRBV7-3
D gene: TRBD2
clone size: once
CDR3 DNA: TGTGCCAGCAGCTTAACGTTGGGACTAGCGGAGCAGTTCTTC
CDR3 protein: CASSLTLGLAEQFF

J gene: TRBJ1-1
V gene: TRBV29-1
D gene: -
clone size: -
CDR3 DNA: TGCAGCGTTGAAAGACACACTGAAGCTTTCTTT
CDR3 protein: CSVERHTEAFF

J gene: TRBJ2-2
V gene: TRBV29-1
D gene: TRBD2
clone size: -
CDR3 DNA: TGCAGCGTTGAGTTGCTAGCGGGAGGGCCGGGCACCGGGGAGCTGTTTTTT
CDR3 protein: CSVELLAGGPGTGELFF

J gene: TRBJ2-1
V gene: TRBV28
D gene: TRBD2
clone size: once
CDR3 DNA: TGTGCCAGCAGCCGACTAGCGGGAGGCAGTTACAATGAGCAGTTCTTC
CDR3 protein: CASSRLAGGSYNEQFF

J gene: TRBJ2-5
V gene: TRBV9
D gene: -
clone size: -
CDR3 DNA: TGTGCCAGCAGCGTTTCCCGGGACTTCCGAGAGACCCAGTACTTC
CDR3 protein: CASSVSRDFRETQYF

J gene: TRBJ2-1
V gene: TRBV3-1
D gene: -
clone size: -
CDR3 DNA: TGTGCCAGCAGCCAAGATCCGACAGCCAATGAGCAGTTCTTC
CDR3 protein: CASSQDPTANEQFF

J gene: TRBJ2-1
V gene: TRBV20-1
D gene: -
clone size: -
CDR3 DNA: TGCAGTGCTAGGAACACGATCCACAATGAGCAGTTCTTC
CDR3 protein: CSARNTIHNEQFF

J gene: TRBJ2-3
V gene: TRBV30
D gene: TRBD2
clone size: -
CDR3 DNA: TGTGCCTGGAGTCAAGCTACAAGACTAGCGTCAGATACGCAGTATTTT
CDR3 protein: CAWSQATRLASDTQYF

J gene: TRBJ2-1
V gene: TRBV7-9
D gene: -
clone size: -
CDR3 DNA: TGTGCCAGCAACAACCTACTACCCCTCGGCAATGAGCAGTTCTTC
CDR3 protein: CASNNLLPLGNEQFF

J gene: TRBJ2-3
V gene: TRBV30
D gene: -
clone size: -
CDR3 DNA: TGTGCCTGGAGGCGGGGCGGCACAGATACGCAGTATTTT
CDR3 protein: CAWRRGGTDTQYF

J gene: TRBJ1-1
V gene: TRBV30
D gene: TRBD1
clone size: -
CDR3 DNA: TGTGCCTGGACCAGGGGGGACACTGAAGCTTTCTTT
CDR3 protein: CAWTRGDTEAFF

J gene: TRBJ1-2
V gene: TRBV4-2
D gene: TRBD1
clone size: -
CDR3 DNA: TGTGCCAGCAGCCATGGGACAGGGCGGAATGGCTACACCTTC
CDR3 protein: CASSHGTGRNGYTF

J gene: TRBJ2-7
V gene: TRBV20-1
D gene: -
clone size: -
CDR3 DNA: TGCAGTGCTAGAGATCGGATGGACACCAGCTCCTACGAGCAGTACTTC
CDR3 protein: CSARDRMDTSSYEQYF

J gene: TRBJ2-1
V gene: TRBV29-1
D gene: -
clone size: -
CDR3 DNA: TGCAGCGTTGGAGAGGGGTCGGAGGGTGAGCAGTTCTTC
CDR3 protein: CSVGEGSEGEQFF

J gene: TRBJ2-7
V gene: TRBV29-1
D gene: -
clone size: -
CDR3 DNA: TGCAGCGTTGGTATCGTCGGGTTCTCCTACGAGCAGTACTTC
CDR3 protein: CSVGIVGFSYEQYF

J gene: TRBJ1-3
V gene: TRBV19
D gene: -
clone size: -
CDR3 DNA: TGTGCCAGTAGTACGTCTGGAAACACCATATATTTT
CDR3 protein: CASSTSGNTIYF

J gene: TRBJ1-6
V gene: TRBV20-1
D gene: TRBD1
clone size: -
CDR3 DNA: TGCAGTGCCCTCGGGACAGCGATTAATTCACCCCTCCACTTT
CDR3 protein: CSALGTAINSPLHF

J gene: TRBJ1-1
V gene: TRBV30
D gene: TRBD1
clone size: -
CDR3 DNA: TGTGCCTGGTCGTGGGCGACAGGGGGCCAAGCTTTCTTT
CDR3 protein: CAWSWATGGQAFF

J gene: TRBJ2-2
V gene: TRBV28
D gene: -
clone size: -
CDR3 DNA: TGTGCCAGCAGTTTCCAGGTCCGCGGGGAGCTGTTTTTT
CDR3 protein: CASSFQVRGELFF

J gene: TRBJ1-2
V gene: TRBV7-6
D gene: -
clone size: -
CDR3 DNA: TGTGCCAGCAGCTTAGCAGGGACCCCCGGGGGCTACACCTTC
CDR3 protein: CASSLAGTPGGYTF

J gene: TRBJ1-5
V gene: TRBV30
D gene: -
clone size: -
CDR3 DNA: TGTGCCTGGAGCCAGGGACGGTTTTTTCAGCCCCAGCATTTT
CDR3 protein: CAWSQGRFFQPQHF